Presented here are 21 T cell receptor beta chains from one specimen sequenced in a study of cytomegalovirus exposure and HLA in healthy donors. The PCR had 60 Vbeta and 13 Jbeta primers. Sequenced by immunoSEQ multiplex PCR; TCRdb stores in-frame clones only, minus some. The data show roughly 120,000 clones, with over 60% seen just once and 2% to 2.5% held by the top ten. Sample: PBMCs. These receptors were collected from a man between 18 and 29 years old in good health and CMV-seronegative.

Concerning this clone itself: One end of the junction is discordant with germline, which a read error may explain. The chain combines TRBV7-9 with TRBJ2-5, with 14 bases fitting TRBD2. Germline V CDR1 and CDR2: SEHNR, FQNEAQ (reference sequence). The CDR3 consists of 16 residues. In nucleotides, the CDR3 is TGTTCCAGCAGCCCTATGGGACTAGCGGGAGAGGAGACCCAGTACTTC. Translating it yields CSSSPMGLAGEETQYF.

The chain uses TRBV10-3 and TRBJ2-5; TRBD2 matches 7 bases. Germline CDR1 and CDR2: ENHRY and SYGVKD. This CDR3 is built from 15 residues. The trim removed 2 bases at V and 11 bases at J, leaving 14 bases unmatched. The CDR3 DNA is TGTGCCATCAGTGAGCCCGCCGGGGGGAATCGCAAGCAGTACTTC. This translates into CAISEPAGGNRKQYF.

The chain carries TRBV28 and TRBJ2-7; 8 nucleotides match TRBD1. V gave up 2 bases and J gave up 4 bases; unmatched junction bases: 7. The CDR3 sequence is 15 residues long. Germline-derived CDR1 and CDR2 are MDHEN and SYDVKM. The CDR3 DNA is TGTGCCAGCAGTTTACATACAGGGGGTCGGTACGAGCAGTACTTC. Its protein product is CASSLHTGGRYEQYF. The complete variable domain, with remaining parts taken from reference TRBV28 and TRBJ2-7, reads DVKVTQSSRYLVKRTGEKVFLECVQDMDHENMFWYRQDPGLGLRLIYFSYDVKMKEKGDIPEGYSVSREKKERFSLILESASTNQTSMYLCASSLHTGGRYEQYFGPGTRLTVT.

The chain employs TRBV4-2 and TRBJ2-1; TRBD2 aligns across 12 bases. This CDR3 has 15 amino acids. The V and J ends lost 3 bases and 9 bases, in that order; junction bases with no gene match: 6. CDR1 is LGHNA and CDR2 is YNFKEQ in the germline V gene. CDR3 DNA: TGTGCCAGCAGCCAGGCCGGGACTAGCGGGTGTGAGCAGTTCTTC. It specifies CASSQAGTSGCEQFF.

V usage is TRBV5-8 and J usage is TRBJ1-1; D is unclear. Deletions cut 0 bases from V and 1 base from J, with 16 bases between. The germline V gene has CDR1 SGHTS and CDR2 YDEGEE. The CDR3 spans 17 residues. CDR3 DNA: TGTGCCAGCAGCTTGGCCTTTAGTTTCCAACGGAACACTGAAGCTTTCTTT. Protein: CASSLAFSFQRNTEAFF.

Concerning this clone: The same CDR3 also results from other DNA sequences found in this sample. The chain employs TRBV19 and TRBJ2-7; 8 bases fit TRBD2. The CDR3 spans 15 residues. V lost 6 bases and J lost 6; bases outside the gene matches: 13. From germline, CDR1 is LNHDA and CDR2 SQIVND (reference sequence). The CDR3 region is CASSIYSGSLSEQYF. The DNA for the CDR3 is TGTGCCAGTAGCATCTACAGCGGGAGTTTATCCGAGCAGTACTTC.

The chain combines TRBV11-2 with TRBJ2-5; D may be TRBD1 (5 bases). Germline loops: CDR1 SGHAT, CDR2 FQNNGV. V was trimmed by 0 bases and J by 1 base, leaving 9 bases between them. This CDR3 spans 15 amino acids. The CDR3 loop reads CASSLDRTGQETQYF. The CDR3 nucleotides read TGTGCCAGCAGCTTAGATCGAACAGGCCAAGAGACCCAGTACTTC.

This chain connects TRBV19 to TRBJ1-4; 8 bases line up with TRBD1. The germline V gene has CDR1 LNHDA and CDR2 SQIVND (reference sequence). The CDR3 length is 15 residues. The V and J ends lost 5 bases and 8 bases, in that order; junction bases with no gene match: 10. The CDR3 reads CASSRLQGDGEKLFF. The CDR3 nucleotides are TGTGCCAGTAGTCGACTACAGGGGGATGGAGAAAAACTGTTTTTT.

V usage is TRBV28 and J usage is TRBJ2-7; D perhaps matches TRBD1 (5 bases). CDR1 MDHEN and CDR2 SYDVKM come from the germline V gene. This CDR3 is 14 amino acids long. Trimming cost V 2 bases and J 7 bases, with 15 bases left between them. The CDR3 loop is CASSLGQGTHEQYF. The CDR3 DNA is TGTGCCAGCAGTTTAGGGCAGGGCACCCATGAGCAGTACTTC.

The chain couples TRBV7-9 to TRBJ2-5; 8 bases map to TRBD2. V lost 7 bases, J lost 5 bases, and 12 bases stayed unmatched. The CDR3 is made up of 15 amino acids. Germline V CDR1 and CDR2: SEHNR, FQNEAQ (reference sequence). CDR3 sequence: CASTSRGGAVETQYF. The CDR3 nucleotides read TGTGCCAGCACCTCACGGGGGGGCGCGGTGGAGACCCAGTACTTC.

The gene calls are TRBV7-7 and TRBJ2-7; tentative D call: TRBD2 (5 bases). V was trimmed by 2 bases and J by 2 bases, leaving 25 bases between them. This CDR3 is built from 19 residues. Per germline, CDR1 SSHAT and CDR2 FNYEAQ (reference sequence). CDR3 sequence: CASSLTWRRCSHGTYEQYV. The CDR3 coding sequence is TGTGCCAGCAGCTTAACCTGGCGGAGGTGCTCCCACGGCACCTACGAGCAGTACGTC.

The CDR3 DNA is TGTGCCACCAGCCCAGGACAGTCACATCAGCCCCAGCATTTT. Amino acid sequence: CATSPGQSHQPQHF. The gene calls are TRBV15 and TRBJ1-5, with D possibly being TRBD1 (6 bases). Germline CDR1 is LNHNV and CDR2 is YYDKDF (reference sequence). This CDR3 has 14 amino acids. The V gene lost 5 bases and the J gene lost 5 bases, with 13 bases spanning the gap.

The chain recombines TRBV7-9 with TRBJ1-1, with no clear D. CDR3 length: 14 residues. Trimming shortened V by 5 bases and J by 1 base, and 11 bases separated the two germline ends. Germline V gene data show CDR1 as SEHNR and CDR2 as FQNEAQ (reference sequence). CDR3 protein: CASSNLAGNTEAFF. The CDR3 nucleotides are TGTGCCAGCAGCAATCTCGCGGGGAACACTGAAGCTTTCTTT.

V usage is TRBV7-3 and J usage is TRBJ2-2; D remains unclear. Germline V lookup: CDR1 SGHTA, CDR2 FQGTGA. Trimming stripped 1 base from V and 5 bases from J, with 8 bases between. CDR3 length: 14 amino acids. Here the CDR3 reads CASSLISGTGELFF. CDR3 DNA: TGTGCCAGCAGCTTAATCTCCGGGACCGGGGAGCTGTTTTTT.

This clone was seen just once. The chain employs TRBV28 and TRBJ2-1; possible D gene TRBD2, 6 bases. Germline assignment: CDR1 MDHEN and CDR2 SYDVKM. Trimming stripped 3 bases from V and 11 bases from J, with 17 bases between. This CDR3 has 14 residues. CDR3 DNA sequence: TGTGCCAGCAGTTTTACGACGGGAGTTAAAAAGCAGTTCTTC. Its translation is CASSFTTGVKKQFF. Looking up the rest from reference TRBV28 and TRBJ2-1 gives the full variable domain: DVKVTQSSRYLVKRTGEKVFLECVQDMDHENMFWYRQDPGLGLRLIYFSYDVKMKEKGDIPEGYSVSREKKERFSLILESASTNQTSMYLCASSFTTGVKKQFFGPGTRLTVL.

This clone has just one count. This rearrangement joins TRBV4-3 to TRBJ2-1; D possibly corresponds to TRBD2 (6 bases). The CDR3 covers 14 residues. Trimming shortened V by 0 bases and J by 7 bases, and 10 bases separated the two germline ends. In germline, CDR1 is LGHNA, CDR2 YSLEER. In nucleotides, the CDR3 is TGCGCCAGCAGCCAAGATCACGCGGGGAATGAGCAGTTCTTC. Its protein is CASSQDHAGNEQFF.

The chain employs TRBV21-1 and TRBJ2-7; the table's D call TRBD1 went unverified against the DNA. TRBV21-1 is listed as a pseudogene. The CDR3 has 14 residues. CDR3 nucleotide sequence: TGTGCCAGCAGCAAGGGGACAGGGTCGTACGAGCAGTACTTC. Translation gives CASSKGTGSYEQYF.

The chain couples TRBV11-3 to TRBJ2-1, with 12 nucleotides matching TRBD2. Germline V gives CDR1 SGHNT, CDR2 YENEEA. V shed 2 bases and J 6 bases; nucleotides not matched to a gene: 14. The CDR3 consists of 19 residues. Here the CDR3 reads CASSLHSGLAGGTGNEQFF. The CDR3, as DNA: TGTGCCAGCAGCTTACATTCGGGGCTAGCGGGAGGGACGGGCAATGAGCAGTTCTTC.

The gene calls are TRBV13 and TRBJ2-5; 12 nucleotides align to TRBD1. Per germline, CDR1 PRHDT and CDR2 FYEKMQ (reference sequence). Losses at the gene ends were 4 bases for V and 4 bases for J; bases not matched to a gene: 4. The CDR3 runs 15 residues. CDR3 in DNA: TGTGCCAGCAGCTCCGGGACAGGGGGCACAGAGACCCAGTACTTC. Its translation is CASSSGTGGTETQYF.

V and J are TRBV28 and TRBJ1-4, with 9 bases lining up with TRBD1. Losses at the gene ends were 1 base for V and 0 bases for J; bases not matched to a gene: 12. CDR1 and CDR2 (germline): MDHEN, SYDVKM. This CDR3 is built from 20 residues. The CDR3 DNA is TGTGCCAGCAGTTTATATGTCCCGGGGACAGGGAGGACAACTAATGAAAAACTGTTTTTT. This translates into CASSLYVPGTGRTTNEKLFF.

This clone was observed a handful of times. J is TRBJ2-1 and V is TRBV2; 12 nucleotides match TRBD2. The CDR3 contains 15 residues. Germline trimming cut 5 bases from V and 9 bases from J; bases unmatched to any gene: 8. CDR1 and CDR2 from the germline V gene are SNHLY and FYNNEI. In DNA, the CDR3 is TGTGCCAGCAGTCTAGCGGGAGGGCCATCCACTGAGCAGTTCTTC. The encoded protein is CASSLAGGPSTEQFF.